The 11 T cell receptor beta chains below were found in one sample sequenced in a study of a mutant IDH1 vaccine in newly diagnosed glioma (dated by TCRdb to 2020 to 2023). The library was prepared using the immunoSEQ multiplex PCR assay. Imported from immuneACCESS, the table was reduced by TCRdb to in-frame sequences with V and J called. These copies leave out some clones; in studies compared against another copy, an unresolved V gene accounts for under half, and the cause of the remainder is not known. Within this sample are around 100,000 clones, with approximately 89% of them counted one time only. The ten top clones hold 0.7% to 0.95% of the sample. The time point label corresponds to: week 47, end of study. Every vaccine dose consisted of 300 ug of a 20-mer mutant IDH1 peptide in Montanide, administered subcutaneously together with topical imiquimod. These receptors' antigens are unknown. Specimen: PBMCs, collected from a glioma patient whose treatment included an IDH1 peptide vaccine. All receptors come from a woman aged 50 to 60 with glioma.

The genes are TRBV28 and TRBJ1-5; 11 bases align to TRBD1. V lost 5 bases to trimming and J lost 6 bases; unmatched junction nucleotides: 9. Germline-derived CDR1 and CDR2 are MDHEN and SYDVKM. This CDR3 has 16 residues. The CDR3 spells CASSTYGTGGGQPQHF. In DNA form, the CDR3 reads TGTGCCAGCAGTACCTATGGGACAGGGGGAGGTCAGCCCCAGCATTTT.

The chain couples TRBV5-1 to TRBJ2-5, with 11 bases that match TRBD2. Germline CDR1 reads SGHRS; CDR2 reads YFSETQ. Unmatched junction bases numbered 8, after V lost 4 bases and J lost 0 bases. This CDR3 region has 17 residues. The CDR3, as DNA: TGCGCCAGCAGCCCTGGGACTAGCGGTCTGTACCAAGAGACCCAGTACTTC. Its translation is CASSPGTSGLYQETQYF.

The chain links TRBV9 to TRBJ2-2; D gene uncertain. Germline assignment: CDR1 SGDLS and CDR2 YYNGEE. CDR3 length: 15 amino acids. V shed 3 bases and J shed 2 bases, with 11 bases lying between them. The CDR3 spells CASSAQPGNTGELFF. CDR3 DNA sequence: TGTGCCAGCAGCGCACAGCCAGGCAACACCGGGGAGCTGTTTTTT.

V gene TRBV7-5 combines with J gene TRBJ2-7; TRBD1 reflects the table's D call only, with no check against the DNA. TRBV7-5 is marked as a pseudogene. There are 15 residues in the CDR3. The CDR3 coding sequence is TGTGCCAGAAGCTTAGCGGAGACAGGAATCTACGAGCAGTACTTC. Residues: CARSLAETGIYEQYF.

In this sample, this clone turned up a few times. This chain joins TRBV2 and TRBJ2-5; D uncertain. V was cut by 10 bases and J by 5 bases, with 17 bases left in between. In germline, CDR1 is SNHLY, CDR2 FYNNEI. CDR3 length: 13 residues. The DNA for the CDR3 is TGTGCCACCCCCTTGAGCCCTAGGGAGACCCAGTACTTC. Translating it yields CATPLSPRETQYF. The full variable domain, with the rest looked up from reference TRBV2 and TRBJ2-5, is EPEVTQTPSHQVTQMGQEVILRCVPISNHLYFYWYRQILGQKVEFLVSFYNNEISEKSEIFDDQFSVERPDGSNFTLKIRSTKLEDSAMYFCATPLSPRETQYFGPGTRLLVL.

Comments on this clone: A junction end diverges from the germline sequence, so it may reflect a read error. The chain carries TRBV7-7 and TRBJ2-2, with 8 bases aligning to TRBD2. The CDR3 runs to 17 residues. Germline V gene lookup returns CDR1 SSHAT and CDR2 FNYEAQ (reference sequence). DNA for the CDR3: TGTGCTAGCAGCTCAAAGGCCACTAGCGGTTCTACCGAGGAGCTGTTTTTT. Amino acids: CASSSKATSGSTEELFF.

This chain connects TRBV6-5 to TRBJ1-1; D may be TRBD1 (5 bases). V was cut by 2 bases and J by 1 base, with 8 bases left in between. The CDR3 spans 14 residues. The V gene's germline CDR1 is MNHEY and CDR2 SVGAGI. The CDR3 reads CASSYGGGNTEAFF. CDR3 nucleotides: TGTGCCAGCAGTTACGGCGGGGGGAACACTGAAGCTTTCTTT.

The genes are TRBV11-2 and TRBJ2-3; TRBD1 aligns across 7 bases. Germline V lookup: CDR1 SGHAT, CDR2 FQNNGV. V lost 5 bases and J lost 6; bases outside the gene matches: 5. The CDR3 runs to 13 residues. CDR3 protein: CASSTTGSDTQYF. The CDR3 coding sequence is TGTGCCAGCAGCACGACAGGGTCGGATACGCAGTATTTT.

CDR3 nucleotide sequence: TGCGCCAGCAGCGCTGGTTTTTATAATTCACCCCTCCACTTT. As protein: CASSAGFYNSPLHF. V gene TRBV5-1 combines with J gene TRBJ1-6, with D hard to call. Trimming cost V 4 bases and J 4 bases, with 9 bases left between them. The germline gives CDR1 SGHRS, CDR2 YFSETQ. The CDR3 has 14 amino acids.

The chain recombines TRBV7-2 with TRBJ1-5; D unclear. Trimming left V 1 base short and J 5 bases short, with 12 bases between. The CDR3 covers 15 residues. Looked up from germline, CDR1 is SGHTA and CDR2 is FQGNSA. CDR3 in amino acids: CASSLVSGRDQPQHF. As DNA, the CDR3 is TGTGCCAGCAGCTTAGTTTCCGGGCGGGATCAGCCCCAGCATTTT. The variable domain in full, completed from reference TRBV7-2 and TRBJ1-5, reads GAGVSQSPSNKVTEKGKDVELRCDPISGHTALYWYRQSLGQGLEFLIYFQGNSAPDKSGLPSDRFSAERTGGSVSTLTIQRTQQEDSAVYLCASSLVSGRDQPQHFGDGTRLSIL.

DNA of the CDR3: TGTGCCAGCAGTTACTTACAGGGGCGGTATAATTCCGAGCAGTACTTC. It yields the protein CASSYLQGRYNSEQYF. This chain uses TRBV6-6 with TRBJ2-5; TRBD1 matches 7 bases. Near its end, the DNA agrees better with TRBJ2-7, so the J call may be wrong. Germline CDR1 is MNHNY and CDR2 is SVGAGI (reference sequence). The CDR3 has 16 residues.